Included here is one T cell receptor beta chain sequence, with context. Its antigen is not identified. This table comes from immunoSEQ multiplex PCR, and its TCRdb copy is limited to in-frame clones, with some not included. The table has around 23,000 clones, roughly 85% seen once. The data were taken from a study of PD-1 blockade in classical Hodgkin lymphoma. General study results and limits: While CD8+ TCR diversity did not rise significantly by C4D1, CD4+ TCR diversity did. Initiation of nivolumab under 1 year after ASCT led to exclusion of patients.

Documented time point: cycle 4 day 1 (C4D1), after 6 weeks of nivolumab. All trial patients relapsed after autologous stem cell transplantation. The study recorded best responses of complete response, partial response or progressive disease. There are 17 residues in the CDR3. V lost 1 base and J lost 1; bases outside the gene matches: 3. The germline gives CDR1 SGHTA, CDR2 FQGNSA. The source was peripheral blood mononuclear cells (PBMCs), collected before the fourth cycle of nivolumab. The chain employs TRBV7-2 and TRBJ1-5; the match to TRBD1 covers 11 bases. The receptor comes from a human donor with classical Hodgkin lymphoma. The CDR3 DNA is TGTGCCAGCAGCTTAGTAGGGACAGGGGGAAGCAATCAGCCCCAGCATTTT. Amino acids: CASSLVGTGGSNQPQHF. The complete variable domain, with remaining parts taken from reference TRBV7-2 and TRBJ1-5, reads GAGVSQSPSNKVTEKGKDVELRCDPISGHTALYWYRQSLGQGLEFLIYFQGNSAPDKSGLPSDRFSAERTGGSVSTLTIQRTQQEDSAVYLCASSLVGTGGSNQPQHFGDGTRLSIL.